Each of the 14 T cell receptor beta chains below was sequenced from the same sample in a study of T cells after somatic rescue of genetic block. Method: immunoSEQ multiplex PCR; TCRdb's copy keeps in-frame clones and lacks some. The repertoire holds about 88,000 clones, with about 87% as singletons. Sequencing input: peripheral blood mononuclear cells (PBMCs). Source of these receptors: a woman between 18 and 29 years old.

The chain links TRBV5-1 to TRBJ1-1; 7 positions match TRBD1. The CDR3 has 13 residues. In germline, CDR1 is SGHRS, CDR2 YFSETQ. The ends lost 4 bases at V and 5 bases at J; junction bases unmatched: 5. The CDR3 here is CASSRTGETEAFF. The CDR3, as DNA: TGCGCCAGCAGCAGAACAGGGGAAACTGAAGCTTTCTTT.

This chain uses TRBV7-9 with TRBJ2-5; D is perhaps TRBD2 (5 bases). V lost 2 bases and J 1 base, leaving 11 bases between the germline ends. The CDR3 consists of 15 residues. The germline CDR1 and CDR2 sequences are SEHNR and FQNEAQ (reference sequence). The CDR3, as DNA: TGTGCCAGCAGCTTACCCCAAGGACTCCAAGAGACCCAGTACTTC. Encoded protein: CASSLPQGLQETQYF.

For the CDR3, the DNA is TGTGCCAGCAGCTTGTACGGACAGGGGCGGTGGGGCATGAACACTGAAGCTTTCTTT. Amino acids: CASSLYGQGRWGMNTEAFF. The chain recombines TRBV5-6 with TRBJ1-1; 9 bases line up with TRBD1. Trimming removed 1 base from V and 0 bases from J; junction bases left unmatched: 13. The CDR3 covers 19 residues. Germline lookup yields CDR1 SGHDT and CDR2 YYEEEE.

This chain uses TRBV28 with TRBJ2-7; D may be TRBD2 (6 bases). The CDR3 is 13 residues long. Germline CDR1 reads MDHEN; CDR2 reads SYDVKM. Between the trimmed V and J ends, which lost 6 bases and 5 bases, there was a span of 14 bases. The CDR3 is CASSPPGVHEQYF. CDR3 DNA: TGTGCCAGCAGCCCTCCGGGGGTTCACGAGCAGTACTTC.

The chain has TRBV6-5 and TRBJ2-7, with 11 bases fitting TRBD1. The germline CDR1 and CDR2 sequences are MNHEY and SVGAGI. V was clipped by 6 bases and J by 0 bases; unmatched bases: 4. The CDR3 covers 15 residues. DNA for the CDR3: TGTGCCAGCAGGGGACAGGGGGACATCTCCTACGAGCAGTACTTC. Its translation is CASRGQGDISYEQYF.

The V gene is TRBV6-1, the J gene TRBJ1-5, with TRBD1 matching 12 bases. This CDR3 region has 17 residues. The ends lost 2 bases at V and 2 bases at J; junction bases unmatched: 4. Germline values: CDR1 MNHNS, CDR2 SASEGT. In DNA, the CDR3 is TGTGCCAGCAGTGAACGTGGGGACAGGGGGCGCAATCAGCCCCAGCATTTT. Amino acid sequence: CASSERGDRGRNQPQHF.

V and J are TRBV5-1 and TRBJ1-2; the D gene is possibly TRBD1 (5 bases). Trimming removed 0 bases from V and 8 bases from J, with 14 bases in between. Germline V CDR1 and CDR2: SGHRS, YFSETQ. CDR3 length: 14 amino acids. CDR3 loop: CASSLVTPGGGYTF. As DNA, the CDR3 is TGCGCCAGCAGCTTGGTAACCCCTGGGGGGGGCTACACCTTC.

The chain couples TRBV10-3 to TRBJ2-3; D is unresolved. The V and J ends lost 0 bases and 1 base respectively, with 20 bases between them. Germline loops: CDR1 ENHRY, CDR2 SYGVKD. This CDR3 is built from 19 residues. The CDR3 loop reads CAISESKWGLGLGTDTQYF. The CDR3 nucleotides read TGTGCCATCAGTGAGTCAAAGTGGGGTCTCGGCTTGGGCACAGATACGCAGTATTTT.

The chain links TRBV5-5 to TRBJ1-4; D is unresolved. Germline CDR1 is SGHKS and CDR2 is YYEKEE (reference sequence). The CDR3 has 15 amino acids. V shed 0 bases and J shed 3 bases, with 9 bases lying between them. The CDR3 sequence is CASSLVGGPNEKLFF. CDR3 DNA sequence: TGTGCCAGCAGCTTGGTGGGAGGGCCTAATGAAAAACTGTTTTTT.

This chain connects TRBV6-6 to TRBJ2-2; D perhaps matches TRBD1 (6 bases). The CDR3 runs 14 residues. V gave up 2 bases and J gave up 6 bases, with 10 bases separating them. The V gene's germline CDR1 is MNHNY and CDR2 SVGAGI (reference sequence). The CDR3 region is CASSYGDTPGELFF. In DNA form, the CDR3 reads TGTGCCAGCAGTTACGGGGACACCCCCGGGGAGCTGTTTTTT.

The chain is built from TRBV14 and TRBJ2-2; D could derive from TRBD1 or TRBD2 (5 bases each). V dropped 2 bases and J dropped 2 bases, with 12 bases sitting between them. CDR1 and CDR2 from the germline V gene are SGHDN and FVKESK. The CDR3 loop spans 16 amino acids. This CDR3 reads CASSQSPGTNTGELFF. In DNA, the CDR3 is TGTGCCAGCAGCCAATCGCCAGGGACCAACACCGGGGAGCTGTTTTTT.

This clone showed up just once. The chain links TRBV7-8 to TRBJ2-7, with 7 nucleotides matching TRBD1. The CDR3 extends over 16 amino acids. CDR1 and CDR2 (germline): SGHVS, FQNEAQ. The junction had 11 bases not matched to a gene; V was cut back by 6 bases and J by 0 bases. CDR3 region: CASRKSMGQTSYEQYF. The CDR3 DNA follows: TGTGCCAGCAGAAAGTCGATGGGACAGACCTCCTACGAGCAGTACTTC. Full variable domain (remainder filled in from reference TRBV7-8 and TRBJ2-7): GAGVSQSPRYKVAKRGQDVALRCDPISGHVSLFWYQQALGQGPEFLTYFQNEAQLDKSGLPSDRFFAERPEGSVSTLKIQRTQQEDSAVYLCASRKSMGQTSYEQYFGPGTRLTVT.

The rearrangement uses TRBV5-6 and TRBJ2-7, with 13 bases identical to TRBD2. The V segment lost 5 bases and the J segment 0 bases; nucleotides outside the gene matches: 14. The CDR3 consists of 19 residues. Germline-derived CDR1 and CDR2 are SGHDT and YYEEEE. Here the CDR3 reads CASSLPGLAGPERSYEQYF. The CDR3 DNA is TGTGCCAGCAGTCTTCCGGGACTAGCGGGACCAGAACGCTCCTACGAGCAGTACTTC.

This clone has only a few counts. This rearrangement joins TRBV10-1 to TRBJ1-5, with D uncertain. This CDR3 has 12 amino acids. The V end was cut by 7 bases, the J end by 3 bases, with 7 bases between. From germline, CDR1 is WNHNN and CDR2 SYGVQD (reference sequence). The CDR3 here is CASIGLNQPQHF. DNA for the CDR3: TGCGCCAGCATCGGGCTCAATCAGCCCCAGCATTTT.